This TCR beta chain originates from a study of blood T cell repertoires in COVID-19. The study drew participants aged roughly 18 to 95 years from about two dozen US areas. Cohort 3 recovered donors had two negative PCRs, clearance, or symptom resolution. The CDR3 has 15 residues. Germline assignment: CDR1 MNHNY and CDR2 SVGAGI (reference sequence). Trimming cost V 2 bases and J 5 bases; bases outside gene matches: 8. As processed by the authors: The authors estimated nucleated cell counts from reference gene primer amplification. The protocol was immunoSEQ multiplex PCR, while the TCRdb copy is restricted to in-frame clones and leaves out a portion. The V and J calls and the clone size are those of that table, but D and trimming were determined from the DNA. Among 250,000 to 400,000 clones, approximately 87% were seen once, and the ten largest hold approximately 5%.

This TCR came from a young woman who had recovered from COVID-19. The rearrangement links TRBV6-6 to TRBJ2-7, with 8 nucleotides matching TRBD1. The specimen sequenced was PBMCs or T cells enriched from blood (not recorded which). The CDR3 sequence is CASSYVRQGANEQYF. DNA of the CDR3: TGTGCCAGCAGTTACGTGCGGCAGGGGGCTAACGAGCAGTACTTC.